This T cell receptor beta chain was sequenced for a study of PD-1 blockade in classical Hodgkin lymphoma. Produced via immunoSEQ multiplex PCR; TCRdb's table is partial and in-frame only. The table has about 19,000 clones, 86% seen once. To note about this clone: Antigen: not known.

Overall study results and limits: Possible causes of repertoire differences, disease activity or prior therapy, remain undefined. Baseline TCR diversity was reportedly lower in newly diagnosed patients than healthy donors.

Germline loops: CDR1 LNHDA, CDR2 SQIVND (reference sequence). The V gene lost 1 base and the J gene lost 0 bases, with 7 bases spanning the gap. The CDR3 has 16 amino acids. Exposure to brentuximab vedotin varied, and each patient had relapsed following autologous stem cell transplantation. The chain recombines TRBV19 with TRBJ2-6; D could derive from TRBD1 or TRBD2 (5 bases each). The specimen was peripheral blood mononuclear cells (PBMCs), collected before the second cycle of nivolumab. The source is a human donor with classical Hodgkin lymphoma. CDR3 sequence: CASSIGGGSGANVLTF. CDR3 sequence (DNA): TGTGCCAGTAGTATAGGTGGGGGCTCTGGGGCCAACGTCCTGACTTTC.